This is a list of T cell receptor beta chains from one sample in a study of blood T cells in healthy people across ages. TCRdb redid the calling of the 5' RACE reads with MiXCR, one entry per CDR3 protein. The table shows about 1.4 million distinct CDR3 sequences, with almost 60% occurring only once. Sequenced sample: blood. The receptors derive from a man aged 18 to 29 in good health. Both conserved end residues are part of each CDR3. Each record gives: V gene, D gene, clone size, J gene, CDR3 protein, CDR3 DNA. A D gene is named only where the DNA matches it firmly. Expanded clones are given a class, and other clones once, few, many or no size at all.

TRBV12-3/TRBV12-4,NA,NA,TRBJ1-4,CASSNRDNAREKLFF,TGTGCCAGCAGCAACCGGGACAACGCCAGGGAAAAACTGTTTTTT
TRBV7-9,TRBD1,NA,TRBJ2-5,CASSSNGQGEYF,TGTGCCAGCAGCTCTAACGGACAGGGGGAGTACTTC
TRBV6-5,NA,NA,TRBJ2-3,CASSGLQGNTQYF,TGTGCTAGCAGTGGTTTGCAGGGGAACACGCAGTATTTT
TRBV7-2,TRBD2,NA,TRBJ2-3,CASSSALRGGTDTQYF,TGTGCCAGCAGCTCAGCGCTGCGGGGGGGCACAGATACGCAGTATTTT
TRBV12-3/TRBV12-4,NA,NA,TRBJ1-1,CASRSRAPLEAFF,TGTGCCAGCAGATCCCGGGCCCCCCTCGAAGCTTTCTTT
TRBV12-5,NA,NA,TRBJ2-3,CASGFNTGGRNTDTQYF,TGTGCTAGTGGCTTCAATACTGGGGGGAGGAACACAGATACGCAGTATTTT
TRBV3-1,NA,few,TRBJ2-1,CAAGIASSYNEQFF,TGTGCAGCAGGTATCGCTAGCTCCTACAATGAGCAGTTCTTC
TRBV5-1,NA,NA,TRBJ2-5,CASIERIGNNEQYF,TGCGCCAGCATCGAGAGGATTGGTAACAATGAGCAGTACTTC
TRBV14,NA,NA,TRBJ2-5,CASSQTIVVGQETQYF,TGTGCCAGCAGCCAAACAATAGTGGTTGGACAAGAGACCCAGTACTTC
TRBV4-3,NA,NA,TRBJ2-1,CASSQMEGLRIGFF,TGCGCCAGCAGCCAGATGGAGGGGTTACGGATCGGGTTCTTC
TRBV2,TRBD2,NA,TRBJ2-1,CASSEGLAGEKQFF,TGTGCCAGCAGTGAAGGACTAGCGGGGGAAAAACAGTTCTTC
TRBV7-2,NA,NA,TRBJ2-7,CASSTRAGAYEQYF,TGTGCCAGCAGCACCAGAGCAGGGGCCTACGAGCAGTACTTC
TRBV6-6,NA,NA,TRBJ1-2,CASSYRRGGRGNYGYTF,TGTGCCAGCAGTTACAGGCGGGGAGGGAGAGGGAACTATGGCTACACCTTC
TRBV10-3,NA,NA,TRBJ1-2,CAISVSSSGRGKIYGYTF,TGTGCCATCAGTGTCTCTTCGTCCGGCAGGGGCAAGATCTATGGCTACACCTTC
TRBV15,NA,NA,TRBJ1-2,CATSRERSGYTF,TGTGCCACCAGCAGAGAACGGAGTGGCTACACCTTC
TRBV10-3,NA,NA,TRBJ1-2,CAISEGNYGYTF,TGTGCCATCAGTGAGGGGAACTATGGCTACACCTTC
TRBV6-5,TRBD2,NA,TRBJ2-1,CASSDTSGSLHEQFF,TGTGCCAGCAGTGATACTAGCGGGAGTTTACATGAGCAGTTCTTC
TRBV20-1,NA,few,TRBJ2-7,CSAGGHHSLNEQYF,TGCAGTGCTGGGGGACACCACAGTTTGAACGAGCAGTACTTC
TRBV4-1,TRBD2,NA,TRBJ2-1,CASSPSSGRSYEQFF,TGCGCCAGCAGCCCTAGTAGCGGGAGGTCCTACGAGCAGTTCTTC
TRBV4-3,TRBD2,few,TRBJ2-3,CASSQEGSGGTDTQYF,TGCGCCAGCAGCCAAGAGGGGAGCGGGGGCACAGATACGCAGTATTTT
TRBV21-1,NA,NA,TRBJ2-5,CASSKASPGGTLETQYF,TGTGCCAGCAGCAAAGCTTCGCCAGGGGGTACCCTCGAGACCCAGTACTTC
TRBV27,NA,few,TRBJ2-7,CASSLDLAPSYEQYF,TGTGCCAGCAGTTTGGATCTAGCGCCTTCCTACGAGCAGTACTTC